The rows below give T cell receptor beta chains drawn from one sample of a study of T cells in Graves' hyperthyroidism and ophthalmopathy. From the multiplex PCR reads, TCRdb called clonotypes with MiXCR, one entry per CDR3 protein. The sample consists of approximately 430,000 distinct CDR3 sequences, about 15% of them appearing once. Specimen: blood. These receptors all come from a young woman with Graves' hyperthyroidism. The CDR3 runs from the conserved cysteine through the conserved F or W. Fields, in order: CDR3 length, J gene, clone size, V gene, D gene, CDR3 protein, CDR3 DNA. A D gene is named only where the DNA matches it firmly. Only part of the rows carry a size: once, few, many, or a class if the clone is expanded.

length: 17; J: TRBJ2-7; size: many; V: TRBV11-3; D: TRBD2; CDR3: CASSARLAGGSSYEQYF; DNA: TGTGCCAGCAGCGCCCGACTAGCGGGTGGGAGCTCCTACGAGCAGTACTTC
length: 12; J: TRBJ1-1; size: many; V: TRBV2; D: .; CDR3: CASSRVGTEAFF; DNA: TGTGCCAGCTCGCGGGTAGGAACTGAAGCTTTCTTT
length: 13; J: TRBJ2-7; size: many; V: TRBV12-3/TRBV12-4; D: .; CDR3: CASSGEEVDEQYF; DNA: TGTGCCAGCAGTGGGGAAGAGGTCGACGAGCAGTACTTC
length: 15; J: TRBJ1-4; size: .; V: TRBV12-3/TRBV12-4; D: .; CDR3: CASSFRIGSNEKLFF; DNA: TGTGCCAGCAGTTTTCGGATAGGGTCTAATGAAAAACTGTTTTTT
length: 14; J: TRBJ1-1; size: many; V: TRBV18; D: .; CDR3: CASSPTALNTEAFF; DNA: TGTGCCAGCTCACCGACAGCCCTGAACACTGAAGCTTTCTTT
length: 15; J: TRBJ2-1; size: many; V: TRBV7-2; D: .; CDR3: CASSLAAFRGYEQFF; DNA: TGTGCCAGCAGCTTAGCTGCGTTTCGGGGGTATGAGCAGTTCTTC
length: 15; J: TRBJ2-1; size: .; V: TRBV7-2; D: TRBD2; CDR3: CASSFLAGGLGEQFF; DNA: TGTGCCAGCAGCTTTCTAGCGGGGGGGCTTGGTGAGCAGTTCTTC
length: 13; J: TRBJ2-2; size: many; V: TRBV5-1; D: .; CDR3: CASSLLESGELFF; DNA: TGCGCCAGCAGCTTGTTAGAGAGCGGGGAGCTGTTTTTT
length: 17; J: TRBJ2-2; size: many; V: TRBV11-2; D: TRBD1; CDR3: CASSLVTGGSYTGELFF; DNA: TGTGCCAGCAGCTTAGTAACAGGGGGCTCGTACACCGGGGAGCTGTTTTTT
length: 14; J: TRBJ1-2; size: many; V: TRBV19; D: TRBD1; CDR3: CATSPGTGNYGYTF; DNA: TGTGCCACAAGTCCCGGGACAGGGAACTATGGCTACACCTTC
length: 14; J: TRBJ2-7; size: many; V: TRBV6-1; D: .; CDR3: CASSSLGGAGEQYF; DNA: TGTGCCAGCAGTTCTCTTGGGGGAGCCGGCGAGCAGTACTTC
length: 15; J: TRBJ2-7; size: many; V: TRBV5-1; D: TRBD1; CDR3: CASSRAAGGTYEQYF; DNA: TGCGCCAGCAGCCGCGCGGCAGGGGGCACCTACGAGCAGTACTTC
length: 15; J: TRBJ2-1; size: .; V: TRBV29-1; D: TRBD2; CDR3: CSYLTSGTLYNEQFF; DNA: TGCAGCTACCTAACTAGCGGGACCCTCTACAATGAGCAGTTCTTC
length: 21; J: TRBJ2-3; size: many; V: TRBV2; D: TRBD1; CDR3: CASSDERIWTGSNPSTDTQYF; DNA: TGTGCCAGCAGTGACGAACGAATCTGGACAGGGTCGAACCCTAGCACAGATACGCAGTATTTT
length: 14; J: TRBJ1-2; size: few; V: TRBV2; D: TRBD1; CDR3: CASSEPHRGNGYTF; DNA: TGTGCCAGCAGTGAACCTCACAGGGGGAATGGCTACACCTTC
length: 16; J: TRBJ1-5; size: many; V: TRBV6-1; D: TRBD1; CDR3: CASSIVLGQGYQPQHF; DNA: TGTGCCAGCAGTATCGTCTTGGGACAGGGGTACCAGCCCCAGCATTTT